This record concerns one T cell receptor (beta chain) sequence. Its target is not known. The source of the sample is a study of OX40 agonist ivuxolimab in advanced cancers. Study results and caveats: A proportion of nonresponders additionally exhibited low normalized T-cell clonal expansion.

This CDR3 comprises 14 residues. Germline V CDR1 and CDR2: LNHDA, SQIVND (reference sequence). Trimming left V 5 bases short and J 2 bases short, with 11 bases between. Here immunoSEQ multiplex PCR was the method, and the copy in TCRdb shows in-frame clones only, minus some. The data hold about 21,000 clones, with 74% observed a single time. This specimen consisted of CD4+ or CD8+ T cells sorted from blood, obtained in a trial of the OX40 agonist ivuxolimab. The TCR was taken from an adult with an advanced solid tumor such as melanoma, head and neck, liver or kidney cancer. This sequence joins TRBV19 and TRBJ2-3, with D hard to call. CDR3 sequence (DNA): TGTGCCAGTAGTTCCCCAGCCCACACAGATACGCAGTATTTT. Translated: CASSSPAHTDTQYF.